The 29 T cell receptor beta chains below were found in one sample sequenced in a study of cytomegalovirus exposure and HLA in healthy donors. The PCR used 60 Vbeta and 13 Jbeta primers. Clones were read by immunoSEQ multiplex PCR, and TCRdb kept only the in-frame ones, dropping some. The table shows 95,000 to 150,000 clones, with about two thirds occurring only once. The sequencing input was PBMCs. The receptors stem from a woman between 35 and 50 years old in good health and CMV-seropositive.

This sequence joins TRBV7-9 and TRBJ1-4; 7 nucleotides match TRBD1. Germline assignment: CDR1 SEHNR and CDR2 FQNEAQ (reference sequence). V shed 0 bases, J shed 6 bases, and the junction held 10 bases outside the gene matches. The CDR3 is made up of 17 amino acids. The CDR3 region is CASSLAGKGAVDEKLFF. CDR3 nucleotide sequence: TGTGCCAGCAGCTTAGCGGGAAAGGGGGCGGTGGATGAAAAACTGTTTTTT. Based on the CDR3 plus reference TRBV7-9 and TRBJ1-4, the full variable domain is DTGVSQNPRHKITKRGQNVTFRCDPISEHNRLYWYRQTLGQGPEFLTYFQNEAQLEKSRLLSDRFSAERPKGSFSTLEIQRTEQGDSAMYLCASSLAGKGAVDEKLFFGSGTQLSVL.

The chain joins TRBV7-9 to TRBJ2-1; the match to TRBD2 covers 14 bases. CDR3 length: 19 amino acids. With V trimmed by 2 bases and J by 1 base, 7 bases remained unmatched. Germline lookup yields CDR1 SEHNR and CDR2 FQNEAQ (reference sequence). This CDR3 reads CASSLRTSGGLGSYNEQFF. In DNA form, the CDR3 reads TGTGCCAGCAGCTTAAGGACTAGCGGGGGGCTGGGGTCCTACAATGAGCAGTTCTTC.

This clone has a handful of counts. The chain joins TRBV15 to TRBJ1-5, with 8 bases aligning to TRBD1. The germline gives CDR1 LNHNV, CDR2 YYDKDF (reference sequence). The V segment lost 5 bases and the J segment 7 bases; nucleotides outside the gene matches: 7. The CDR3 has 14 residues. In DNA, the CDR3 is TGTGCCACCAGCCCCCGACAGGGGCAACAGCCCCAGCATTTT. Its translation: CATSPRQGQQPQHF.

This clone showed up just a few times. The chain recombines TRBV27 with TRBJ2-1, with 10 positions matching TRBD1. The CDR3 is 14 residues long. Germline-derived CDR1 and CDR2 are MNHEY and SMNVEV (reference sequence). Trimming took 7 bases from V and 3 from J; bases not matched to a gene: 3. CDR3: CASTGTGDYNEQFF. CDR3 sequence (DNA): TGTGCCAGCACAGGGACAGGGGACTACAATGAGCAGTTCTTC.

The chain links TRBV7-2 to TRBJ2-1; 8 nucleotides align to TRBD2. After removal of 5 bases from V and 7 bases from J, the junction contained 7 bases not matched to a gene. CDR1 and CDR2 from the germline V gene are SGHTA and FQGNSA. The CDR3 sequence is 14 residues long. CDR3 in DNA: TGTGCCAGCAGCCCCAGCGGGGGCTTTAATGAGCAGTTCTTC. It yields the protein CASSPSGGFNEQFF.

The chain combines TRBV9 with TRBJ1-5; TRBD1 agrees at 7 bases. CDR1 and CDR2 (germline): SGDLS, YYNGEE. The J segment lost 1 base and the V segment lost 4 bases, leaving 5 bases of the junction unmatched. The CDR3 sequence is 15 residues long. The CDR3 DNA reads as TGTGCCAGCAGCCCGACAGGGTTGAGCAATCAGCCCCAGCATTTT. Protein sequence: CASSPTGLSNQPQHF. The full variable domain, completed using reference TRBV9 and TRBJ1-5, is DSGVTQTPKHLITATGQRVTLRCSPRSGDLSVYWYQQSLDQGLQFLIQYYNGEERAKGNILERFSAQQFPDLHSELNLSSLELGDSALYFCASSPTGLSNQPQHFGDGTRLSIL.

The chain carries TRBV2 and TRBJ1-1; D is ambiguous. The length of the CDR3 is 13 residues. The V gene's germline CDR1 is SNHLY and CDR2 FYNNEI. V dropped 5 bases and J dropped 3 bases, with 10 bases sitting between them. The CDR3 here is CASSREEDTEAFF. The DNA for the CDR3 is TGTGCCAGCAGTAGAGAGGAGGACACTGAAGCTTTCTTT.

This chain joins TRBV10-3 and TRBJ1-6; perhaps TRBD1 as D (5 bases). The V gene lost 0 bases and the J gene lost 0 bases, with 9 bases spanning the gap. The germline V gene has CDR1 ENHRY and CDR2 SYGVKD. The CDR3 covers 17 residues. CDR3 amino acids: CAISESQGSSYNSPLHF. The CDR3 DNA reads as TGTGCCATCAGTGAGTCCCAGGGAAGCTCCTATAATTCACCCCTCCACTTT.

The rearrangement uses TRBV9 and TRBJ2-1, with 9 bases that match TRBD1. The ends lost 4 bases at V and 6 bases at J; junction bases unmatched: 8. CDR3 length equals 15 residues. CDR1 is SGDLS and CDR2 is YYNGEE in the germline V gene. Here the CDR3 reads CASSKRTGDFNEQFF. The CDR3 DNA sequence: TGTGCCAGCAGCAAGCGGACAGGGGACTTCAATGAGCAGTTCTTC.

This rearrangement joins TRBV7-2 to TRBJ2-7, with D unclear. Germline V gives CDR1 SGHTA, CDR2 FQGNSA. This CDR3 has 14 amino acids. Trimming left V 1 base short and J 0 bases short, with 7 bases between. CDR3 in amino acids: CASSLGASSYEQYF. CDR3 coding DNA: TGTGCCAGCAGCTTAGGGGCATCCTCCTACGAGCAGTACTTC.

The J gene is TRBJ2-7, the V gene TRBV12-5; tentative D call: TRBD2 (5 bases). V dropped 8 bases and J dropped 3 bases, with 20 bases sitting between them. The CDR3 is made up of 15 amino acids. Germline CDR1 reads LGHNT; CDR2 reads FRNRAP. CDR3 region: CASQPEGARNYEQYF. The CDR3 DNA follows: TGTGCTAGTCAGCCCGAGGGAGCAAGGAACTACGAGCAGTACTTC.

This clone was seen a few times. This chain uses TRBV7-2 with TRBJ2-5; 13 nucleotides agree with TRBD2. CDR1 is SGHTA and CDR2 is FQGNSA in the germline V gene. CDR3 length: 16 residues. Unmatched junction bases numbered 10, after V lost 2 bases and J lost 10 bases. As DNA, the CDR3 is TGTGCCAGCAGCTTAAACCAACTAGCGGGGGGGCGGGACCAGTACTTC. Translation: CASSLNQLAGGRDQYF.

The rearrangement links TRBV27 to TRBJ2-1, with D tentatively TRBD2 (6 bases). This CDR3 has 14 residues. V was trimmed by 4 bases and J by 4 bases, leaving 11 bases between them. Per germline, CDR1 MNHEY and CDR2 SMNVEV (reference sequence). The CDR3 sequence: CASSSGTPYNEQFF. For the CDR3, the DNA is TGTGCCAGCAGTTCAGGGACTCCGTACAATGAGCAGTTCTTC.

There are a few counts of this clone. In nucleotides, the CDR3 is TGTGCCAGCAGCTTAGAAAGCTACTCCTATAATTCACCCCTCCACTTT. Translated, it gives CASSLESYSYNSPLHF. This chain joins TRBV11-2 and TRBJ1-6, with D unresolved. The CDR3 is 16 amino acids. Trimming removed 0 bases from V and 0 bases from J, with 6 bases in between. Per the germline V gene, CDR1 is SGHAT and CDR2 is FQNNGV.

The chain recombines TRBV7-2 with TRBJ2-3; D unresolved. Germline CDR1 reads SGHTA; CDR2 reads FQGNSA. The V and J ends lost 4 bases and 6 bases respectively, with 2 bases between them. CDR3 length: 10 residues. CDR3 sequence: CASSSDTQYF. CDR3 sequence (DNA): TGTGCCAGCAGCTCGGATACGCAGTATTTT.

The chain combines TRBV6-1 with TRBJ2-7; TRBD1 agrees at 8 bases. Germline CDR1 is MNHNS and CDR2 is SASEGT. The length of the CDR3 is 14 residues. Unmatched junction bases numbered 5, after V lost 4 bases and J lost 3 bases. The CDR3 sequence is CASSAVGQGYEQYF. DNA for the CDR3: TGTGCCAGCAGTGCTGTTGGACAGGGCTACGAGCAGTACTTC.

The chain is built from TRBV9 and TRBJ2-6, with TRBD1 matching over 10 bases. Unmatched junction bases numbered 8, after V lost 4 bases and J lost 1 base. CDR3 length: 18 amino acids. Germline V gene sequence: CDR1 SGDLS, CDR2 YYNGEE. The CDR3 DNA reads TGTGCCAGCAGCTTCAACCGGGACAGGGGATCTGGGGCCAACGTCCTGACTTTC. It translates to CASSFNRDRGSGANVLTF.

The CDR3 loop reads CASSGSGQGVTEAFF. CDR3 bases: TGTGCCAGCAGCGGGTCGGGACAGGGGGTCACTGAAGCTTTCTTT. J is TRBJ1-1 and V is TRBV7-3; TRBD1 matches at 11 bases. Germline assignment: CDR1 SGHTA and CDR2 FQGTGA. The CDR3 spans 15 residues. J gave up 4 bases and V 5 bases, and 6 bases lay outside the gene matches.

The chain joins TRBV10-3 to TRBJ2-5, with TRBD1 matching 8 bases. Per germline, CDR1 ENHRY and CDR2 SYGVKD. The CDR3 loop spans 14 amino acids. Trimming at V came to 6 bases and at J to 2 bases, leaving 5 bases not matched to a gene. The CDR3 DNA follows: TGTGCCATCAGACCCACAGGGGGACAAGAGACCCAGTACTTC. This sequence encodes CAIRPTGGQETQYF.

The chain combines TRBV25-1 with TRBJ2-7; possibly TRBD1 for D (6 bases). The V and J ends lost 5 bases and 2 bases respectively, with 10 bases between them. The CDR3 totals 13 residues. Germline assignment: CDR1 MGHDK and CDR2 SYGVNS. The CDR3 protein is CASSHRVPYEQYF. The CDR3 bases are TGTGCCAGCAGTCACAGGGTCCCCTACGAGCAGTACTTC.

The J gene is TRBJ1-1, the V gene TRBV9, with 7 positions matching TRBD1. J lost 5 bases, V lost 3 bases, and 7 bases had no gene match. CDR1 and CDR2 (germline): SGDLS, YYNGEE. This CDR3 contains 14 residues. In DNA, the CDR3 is TGTGCCAGCAGCGCTGACAGGGTGGGGACTGAAGCTTTCTTT. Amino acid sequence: CASSADRVGTEAFF.

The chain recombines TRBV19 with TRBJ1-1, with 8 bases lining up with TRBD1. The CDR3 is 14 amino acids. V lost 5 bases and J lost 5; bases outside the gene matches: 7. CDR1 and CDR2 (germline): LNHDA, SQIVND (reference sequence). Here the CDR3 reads CASSVQGAVTEAFF. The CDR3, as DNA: TGTGCCAGTAGTGTGCAGGGGGCAGTAACTGAAGCTTTCTTT.

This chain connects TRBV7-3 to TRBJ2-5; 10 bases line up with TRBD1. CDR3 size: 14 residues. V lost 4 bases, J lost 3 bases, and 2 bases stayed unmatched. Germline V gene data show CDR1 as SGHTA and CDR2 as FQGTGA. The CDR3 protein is CASSSGTGEETQYF. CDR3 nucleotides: TGTGCCAGCAGCTCCGGGACAGGGGAAGAGACCCAGTACTTC. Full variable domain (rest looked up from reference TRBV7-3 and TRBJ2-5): GAGVSQTPSNKVTEKGKYVELRCDPISGHTALYWYRQSLGQGPEFLIYFQGTGAADDSGLPNDRFFAVRPEGSVSTLKIQRTERGDSAVYLCASSSGTGEETQYFGPGTRLLVL.

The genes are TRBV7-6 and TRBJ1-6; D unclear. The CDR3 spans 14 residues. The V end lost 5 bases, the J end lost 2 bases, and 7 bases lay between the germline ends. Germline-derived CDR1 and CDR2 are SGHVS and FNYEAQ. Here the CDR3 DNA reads TGTGCCAGCAGCCCCCTAACCTATAATTCACCCCTCCACTTT. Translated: CASSPLTYNSPLHF.

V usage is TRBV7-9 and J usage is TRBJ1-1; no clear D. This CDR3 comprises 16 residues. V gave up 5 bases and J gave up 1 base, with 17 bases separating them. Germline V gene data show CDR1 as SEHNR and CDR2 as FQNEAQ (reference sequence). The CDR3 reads CASSQNTGYGNTEAFF. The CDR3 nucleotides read TGTGCCAGCAGCCAAAACACGGGATATGGGAACACTGAAGCTTTCTTT.

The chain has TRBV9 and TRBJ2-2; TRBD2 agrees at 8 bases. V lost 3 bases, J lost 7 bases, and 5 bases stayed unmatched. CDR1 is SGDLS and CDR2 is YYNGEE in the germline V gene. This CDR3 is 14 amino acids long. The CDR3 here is CASSERGRHGELFF. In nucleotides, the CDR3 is TGTGCCAGCAGCGAGCGGGGGCGCCACGGGGAGCTGTTTTTT.

CDR3 bases: TGTGCCAGCAGCGGGCACGGGCATAGCGGGGGGCCCTACGAGCAGTACTTC. Translated: CASSGHGHSGGPYEQYF. The chain combines TRBV9 with TRBJ2-7; 10 bases are shared with TRBD2. Germline CDR1 SGDLS, CDR2 YYNGEE. V lost 3 bases to trimming and J lost 2 bases; unmatched junction nucleotides: 11. The CDR3 covers 17 residues.

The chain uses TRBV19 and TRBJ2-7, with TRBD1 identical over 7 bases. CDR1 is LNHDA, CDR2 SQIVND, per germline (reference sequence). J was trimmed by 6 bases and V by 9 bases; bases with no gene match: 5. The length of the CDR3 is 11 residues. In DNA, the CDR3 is TGTGCCAGCCTTAACAGGGGCGAGCAGTACTTC. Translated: CASLNRGEQYF.

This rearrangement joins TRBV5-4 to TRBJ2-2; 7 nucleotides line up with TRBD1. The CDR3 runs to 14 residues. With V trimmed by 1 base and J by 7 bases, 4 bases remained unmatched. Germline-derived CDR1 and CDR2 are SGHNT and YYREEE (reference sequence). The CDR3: CASSLTGVSGELFF. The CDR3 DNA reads TGTGCCAGCAGCTTGACAGGGGTTAGCGGGGAGCTGTTTTTT. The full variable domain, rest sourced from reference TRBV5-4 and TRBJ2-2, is ETGVTQSPTHLIKTRGQQVTLRCSSQSGHNTVSWYQQALGQGPQFIFQYYREEENGRGNFPPRFSGLQFPNYSSELNVNALELDDSALYLCASSLTGVSGELFFGEGSRLTVL.